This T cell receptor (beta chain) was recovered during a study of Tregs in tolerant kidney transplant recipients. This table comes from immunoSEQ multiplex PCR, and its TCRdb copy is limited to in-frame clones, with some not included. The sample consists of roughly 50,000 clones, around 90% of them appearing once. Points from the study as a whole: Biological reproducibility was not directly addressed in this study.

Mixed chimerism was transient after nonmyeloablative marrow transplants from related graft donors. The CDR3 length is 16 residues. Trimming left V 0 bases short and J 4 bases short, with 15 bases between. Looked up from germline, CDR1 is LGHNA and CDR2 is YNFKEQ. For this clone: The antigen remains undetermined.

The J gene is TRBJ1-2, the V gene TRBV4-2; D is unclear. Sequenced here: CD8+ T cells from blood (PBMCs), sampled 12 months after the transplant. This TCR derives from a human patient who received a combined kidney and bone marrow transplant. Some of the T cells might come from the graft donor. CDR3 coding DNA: TGTGCCAGCAGCCAAGATCACCGGTCTTCATCCTATGGCTACACCTTC. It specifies CASSQDHRSSSYGYTF.